This TCR beta chain was sequenced in a study of blood T cell repertoires in COVID-19. The assay was immunoSEQ multiplex PCR, and TCRdb's table has in-frame clones only and misses some. This table has about 180,000 clones, roughly 84% appearing once. Trimming removed 3 bases from V and 5 bases from J, with 14 bases in between. Per germline, CDR1 GTSNPN and CDR2 SVGIG (reference sequence). The CDR3 is 13 residues long. Cohort 3 donors were reported recovered after two negative PCRs, clearance, or symptom resolution. Specimen: PBMCs or T cells enriched from blood (not recorded which). This receptor was obtained from a man in his fifties or sixties who had recovered from COVID-19. The V and J genes are TRBV30 and TRBJ2-7; a possible D gene is TRBD1 (6 bases). The chain's CDR3 is CAWRRTVMNEQYF. The CDR3 nucleotides read TGTGCCTGGAGGAGGACAGTGATGAACGAGCAGTACTTC.